This T cell receptor beta chain is drawn from a study of T cells in Graves' hyperthyroidism and ophthalmopathy. Diagnoses were made from clinical symptoms, serum measures (thyroxine and TRAb), thyroid ultrasound and orbital computed tomography. This clonotype was observed many times. Germline V gene data show CDR1 as MNHNS and CDR2 as SASEGT. The CDR3 contains 14 residues. Trimming stripped 6 bases from V and 1 base from J, with 12 bases between. Regions amplified from RNA transcripts were the TCR beta CDR3 regions. A set of HTBI primers served as the primers for a first-round RT-PCR of the TCR CDR3. One entry per CDR3 protein results from TCRdb running MiXCR on the multiplex PCR reads. The sample lists a few hundred thousand distinct CDR3 sequences, 15% to 17% occurring once.

The source is a woman between 25 and 40 years old with Graves' hyperthyroidism. The sample consisted of blood. The gene calls are TRBV6-1 and TRBJ1-1; D remains ambiguous. DNA of the CDR3: TGTGCCAGCAGGGCCCGCGGCCCGAACACTGAAGCTTTCTTT. Translated, it gives CASRARGPNTEAFF.